This is a list of T cell receptor beta chains from one sample in a study of beta chain features in type 1 diabetes. Libraries were prepared by immunoSEQ multiplex PCR; TCRdb keeps only in-frame clonotypes and omits some of them. Altogether 250,000 to 350,000 clones are present, more than 13% being singletons, with the ten largest covering 0.015% to 0.02%. Sequenced material: naive CD4+ T cells from blood. These receptors all stem from a man aged 25-45 years with type 1 diabetes. The CDR3 runs from the conserved cysteine through the conserved F or W. D genes are given only for firm matches. Size tells how often a clone was seen (once, few, many) or the class of an expanded clone, and some rows leave it out.

d_gene: -
abundance: few
v_gene: TRBV28
j_gene: TRBJ1-2
CDR3aa: CASRIPGGLGNYGYTF
CDR3nt: TGTGCCAGCAGAATCCCTGGCGGGCTTGGCAACTATGGCTACACCTTC

d_gene: -
abundance: few
v_gene: TRBV28
j_gene: TRBJ1-5
CDR3aa: CASSLDRNVKFNQPQHF
CDR3nt: TGTGCCAGCAGCCTCGACAGAAACGTTAAATTCAATCAGCCCCAGCATTTT

d_gene: TRBD2
abundance: few
v_gene: TRBV7-9
j_gene: TRBJ2-7
CDR3aa: CASSLGTSASYEQYF
CDR3nt: TGTGCCAGCAGCCTCGGGACTAGCGCCTCCTACGAGCAGTACTTC

d_gene: -
abundance: few
v_gene: TRBV7-9
j_gene: TRBJ1-5
CDR3aa: CASSLNQAPQHF
CDR3nt: TGTGCCAGCAGCCTGAATCAGGCGCCCCAGCATTTT

d_gene: TRBD1
abundance: few
v_gene: TRBV11-1
j_gene: TRBJ2-1
CDR3aa: CASSRDRVSVQFF
CDR3nt: TGTGCCAGCAGCCGGGACAGAGTCAGTGTGCAGTTCTTC

d_gene: -
abundance: -
v_gene: TRBV2
j_gene: TRBJ1-5
CDR3aa: CASRPDWSNQPQHF
CDR3nt: TGTGCCAGCAGGCCCGACTGGAGCAATCAGCCCCAGCATTTT

d_gene: -
abundance: -
v_gene: TRBV2
j_gene: TRBJ2-5
CDR3aa: CASLLELAGETQYF
CDR3nt: TGTGCCAGTCTCCTCGAATTGGCGGGTGAGACCCAGTACTTC

d_gene: -
abundance: -
v_gene: TRBV18
j_gene: TRBJ1-2
CDR3aa: CASSPERGGNYGYTF
CDR3nt: TGTGCCAGCTCACCAGAAAGGGGCGGTAACTATGGCTACACCTTC

d_gene: -
abundance: -
v_gene: TRBV6-5
j_gene: TRBJ2-3
CDR3aa: CASSYGKGRDTQYF
CDR3nt: TGTGCCAGCAGTTACGGGAAGGGGAGGGATACGCAGTATTTT

d_gene: -
abundance: few
v_gene: TRBV28
j_gene: TRBJ2-7
CDR3aa: CASSLPAGEQYF
CDR3nt: TGTGCCAGCAGTTTACCCGCGGGTGAGCAGTACTTC

d_gene: TRBD1
abundance: few
v_gene: TRBV28
j_gene: TRBJ2-7
CDR3aa: CASTSRVRDRDYEQYF
CDR3nt: TGTGCCAGCACTTCACGGGTCCGGGACAGGGACTACGAGCAGTACTTC

d_gene: TRBD1
abundance: -
v_gene: TRBV30
j_gene: TRBJ1-2
CDR3aa: CAWTDLGQSIYGYTF
CDR3nt: TGTGCCTGGACCGACTTGGGACAGAGCATCTATGGCTACACCTTC

d_gene: -
abundance: -
v_gene: TRBV14
j_gene: TRBJ1-3
CDR3aa: CASSSIIGSGNTIYF
CDR3nt: TGTGCCAGCAGCTCCATCATCGGTAGTGGAAACACCATATATTTT

d_gene: -
abundance: -
v_gene: TRBV11-1
j_gene: TRBJ2-5
CDR3aa: CASSLDRGLGETQYF
CDR3nt: TGTGCCAGCAGCTTAGACCGAGGATTGGGAGAGACCCAGTACTTC

d_gene: TRBD1
abundance: few
v_gene: TRBV19
j_gene: TRBJ1-5
CDR3aa: CASSIDRTGAQHF
CDR3nt: TGTGCCAGTAGTATAGACCGGACAGGGGCCCAGCATTTT

d_gene: TRBD2
abundance: -
v_gene: TRBV10-3
j_gene: TRBJ2-3
CDR3aa: CAISEPRGGSQYF
CDR3nt: TGTGCCATCAGTGAGCCCCGGGGAGGGTCGCAGTATTTT

d_gene: -
abundance: few
v_gene: TRBV2
j_gene: TRBJ1-2
CDR3aa: CASSERSYGYTF
CDR3nt: TGTGCCAGCAGTGAGAGATCGTATGGCTACACCTTC

d_gene: TRBD1
abundance: few
v_gene: TRBV7-2
j_gene: TRBJ1-5
CDR3aa: CASSLGVGQGPGAQHF
CDR3nt: TGTGCCAGCAGCTTAGGGGTGGGACAGGGGCCCGGGGCCCAGCATTTT

d_gene: TRBD1
abundance: -
v_gene: TRBV5-1
j_gene: TRBJ2-7
CDR3aa: CASKGQGSSGEQYF
CDR3nt: TGCGCCAGCAAAGGACAGGGCAGTTCCGGGGAGCAGTACTTC

d_gene: -
abundance: few
v_gene: TRBV7-9
j_gene: TRBJ1-1
CDR3aa: CASSFSVEAFF
CDR3nt: TGTGCCAGCAGCTTCTCAGTTGAAGCTTTCTTT

d_gene: TRBD2
abundance: -
v_gene: TRBV25-1
j_gene: TRBJ2-5
CDR3aa: CASSEFTSGSVETQYF
CDR3nt: TGTGCCAGCAGTGAATTTACTAGCGGGAGTGTGGAGACCCAGTACTTC

d_gene: -
abundance: -
v_gene: TRBV7-2
j_gene: TRBJ2-3
CDR3aa: CASSLRQSGTDTQYF
CDR3nt: TGTGCCAGCAGCTTAAGACAGAGCGGCACAGATACGCAGTATTTT

d_gene: TRBD2
abundance: -
v_gene: TRBV7-2
j_gene: TRBJ2-7
CDR3aa: CASSTTGLLSEQYF
CDR3nt: TGTGCCAGCAGCACGACGGGACTACTTAGCGAGCAGTACTTC

d_gene: -
abundance: -
v_gene: TRBV28
j_gene: TRBJ2-5
CDR3aa: CASKTANRQYF
CDR3nt: TGTGCCAGCAAAACCGCGAACCGTCAGTACTTC

d_gene: -
abundance: few
v_gene: TRBV30
j_gene: TRBJ2-4
CDR3aa: CAWSVNSLNIQYF
CDR3nt: TGTGCCTGGAGTGTAAACAGCCTAAACATTCAGTACTTC

d_gene: -
abundance: -
v_gene: TRBV7-9
j_gene: TRBJ2-1
CDR3aa: CASRSTGNNEQFF
CDR3nt: TGTGCCAGCAGATCTACAGGAAACAATGAGCAGTTCTTC

d_gene: TRBD1
abundance: few
v_gene: TRBV9
j_gene: TRBJ1-3
CDR3aa: CASSVGGTGGHTIYF
CDR3nt: TGTGCCAGCAGCGTAGGTGGGACAGGGGGGCACACCATATATTTT

d_gene: -
abundance: -
v_gene: TRBV9
j_gene: TRBJ1-1
CDR3aa: CASSVASHPNTEAFF
CDR3nt: TGTGCCAGCAGCGTAGCCAGTCACCCGAACACTGAAGCTTTCTTT

d_gene: -
abundance: few
v_gene: TRBV28
j_gene: TRBJ2-3
CDR3aa: CASSLSRGVPSDTQYF
CDR3nt: TGTGCCAGCAGTTTGTCACGGGGAGTTCCTTCAGATACGCAGTATTTT

d_gene: TRBD2
abundance: few
v_gene: TRBV5-1
j_gene: TRBJ2-5
CDR3aa: CASRVSGSGQETQYF
CDR3nt: TGCGCCAGCAGGGTTAGCGGGAGTGGACAAGAGACCCAGTACTTC

d_gene: TRBD1
abundance: few
v_gene: TRBV27
j_gene: TRBJ1-4
CDR3aa: CASSSGQLNEKLFF
CDR3nt: TGTGCCAGCAGTTCGGGACAGCTAAATGAAAAACTGTTTTTT

d_gene: TRBD2
abundance: few
v_gene: TRBV5-1
j_gene: TRBJ2-2
CDR3aa: CASSFGLAGEGELFF
CDR3nt: TGCGCCAGCAGCTTCGGACTAGCGGGAGAGGGGGAGCTGTTTTTT

d_gene: TRBD1
abundance: -
v_gene: TRBV18
j_gene: TRBJ1-1
CDR3aa: CASSSGQGSYTEAFF
CDR3nt: TGTGCCAGCTCATCCGGACAGGGATCGTACACTGAAGCTTTCTTT

d_gene: TRBD2
abundance: few
v_gene: TRBV18
j_gene: TRBJ2-5
CDR3aa: CASSPQREYQETQYF
CDR3nt: TGTGCCAGCTCACCACAGCGGGAGTACCAAGAGACCCAGTACTTC

d_gene: -
abundance: -
v_gene: TRBV7-9
j_gene: TRBJ2-3
CDR3aa: CASSARGTDTQYF
CDR3nt: TGTGCCAGCAGCGCCCGGGGCACAGATACGCAGTATTTT

d_gene: -
abundance: -
v_gene: TRBV30
j_gene: TRBJ1-2
CDR3aa: CAWSGGFYGYTF
CDR3nt: TGTGCCTGGAGCGGAGGGTTCTATGGCTACACCTTC

d_gene: -
abundance: -
v_gene: TRBV9
j_gene: TRBJ2-7
CDR3aa: CASSVTQGGHEQYF
CDR3nt: TGTGCCAGCAGCGTAACCCAGGGAGGCCACGAGCAGTACTTC

d_gene: TRBD1
abundance: -
v_gene: TRBV6-5
j_gene: TRBJ2-2
CDR3aa: CASTRTGSGELFF
CDR3nt: TGTGCCAGCACCAGGACAGGGTCCGGGGAGCTGTTTTTT

d_gene: TRBD1
abundance: -
v_gene: TRBV30
j_gene: TRBJ2-7
CDR3aa: CAWNGRDRAAYEQYF
CDR3nt: TGTGCCTGGAATGGCCGGGACAGGGCCGCCTACGAGCAGTACTTC

d_gene: TRBD2
abundance: few
v_gene: TRBV7-3
j_gene: TRBJ2-3
CDR3aa: CASSRGRAGTQYF
CDR3nt: TGTGCCAGCAGCCGCGGGAGGGCGGGTACGCAGTATTTT

d_gene: TRBD2
abundance: -
v_gene: TRBV6-5
j_gene: TRBJ2-1
CDR3aa: CASRLAGWNEQFF
CDR3nt: TGTGCCAGCAGACTAGCGGGGTGGAATGAGCAGTTCTTC

d_gene: TRBD2
abundance: few
v_gene: TRBV11-2
j_gene: TRBJ2-5
CDR3aa: CASSSGLAVGQETQYF
CDR3nt: TGTGCCAGCAGCTCAGGACTAGCAGTGGGACAAGAGACCCAGTACTTC

d_gene: -
abundance: few
v_gene: TRBV5-1
j_gene: TRBJ2-7
CDR3aa: CASRWTRSYYEQYF
CDR3nt: TGCGCCAGCAGGTGGACTCGAAGTTATTACGAGCAGTACTTC

d_gene: -
abundance: -
v_gene: TRBV4-3
j_gene: TRBJ2-2
CDR3aa: CASSQDPSPSTGELFF
CDR3nt: TGCGCCAGCAGCCAAGATCCTAGTCCTTCCACCGGGGAGCTGTTTTTT

d_gene: TRBD2
abundance: -
v_gene: TRBV30
j_gene: TRBJ2-7
CDR3aa: CAWSEGNSGTYEQYF
CDR3nt: TGTGCCTGGAGTGAAGGTAATAGCGGGACCTACGAGCAGTACTTC

d_gene: TRBD1
abundance: few
v_gene: TRBV18
j_gene: TRBJ2-6
CDR3aa: CASSPPGQETGANVLTF
CDR3nt: TGTGCCAGCTCACCGCCGGGACAGGAGACCGGGGCCAACGTCCTGACTTTC

d_gene: -
abundance: -
v_gene: TRBV7-3
j_gene: TRBJ2-5
CDR3aa: CASSPTGRGETQYF
CDR3nt: TGTGCCAGCAGCCCCACAGGGAGGGGAGAGACCCAGTACTTC

d_gene: TRBD1
abundance: -
v_gene: TRBV27
j_gene: TRBJ2-7
CDR3aa: CASRTDRAHEQYF
CDR3nt: TGTGCCAGCAGAACGGACAGGGCCCACGAGCAGTACTTC

d_gene: -
abundance: few
v_gene: TRBV7-9
j_gene: TRBJ2-4
CDR3aa: CASSLPPLVNIQYF
CDR3nt: TGTGCCAGCAGCTTACCTCCGCTAGTGAACATTCAGTACTTC

d_gene: TRBD1
abundance: few
v_gene: TRBV7-9
j_gene: TRBJ1-1
CDR3aa: CASNPGGRQFPEAFF
CDR3nt: TGTGCCAGCAATCCAGGGGGACGCCAGTTCCCTGAAGCTTTCTTT

d_gene: TRBD1
abundance: -
v_gene: TRBV7-9
j_gene: TRBJ2-7
CDR3aa: CASSRGQEPYEQYF
CDR3nt: TGTGCCAGCAGCCGGGGACAGGAACCCTACGAGCAGTACTTC

d_gene: TRBD1
abundance: few
v_gene: TRBV5-1
j_gene: TRBJ2-3
CDR3aa: CASSLVGTVPDTQYF
CDR3nt: TGCGCCAGCAGCTTGGTAGGGACAGTCCCAGATACGCAGTATTTT

d_gene: -
abundance: -
v_gene: TRBV30
j_gene: TRBJ2-1
CDR3aa: CAWSGVTTWIYNEQFF
CDR3nt: TGTGCCTGGAGTGGGGTGACTACATGGATCTACAATGAGCAGTTCTTC

d_gene: -
abundance: -
v_gene: TRBV7-2
j_gene: TRBJ1-2
CDR3aa: CASSSRQEGLYGYTF
CDR3nt: TGTGCCAGCAGCAGCCGACAGGAAGGGCTCTATGGCTACACCTTC

d_gene: TRBD2
abundance: -
v_gene: TRBV5-4
j_gene: TRBJ2-3
CDR3aa: CASSLVAGGLGDTQYF
CDR3nt: TGTGCCAGCAGTCTCGTAGCGGGAGGGTTAGGAGATACGCAGTATTTT

d_gene: -
abundance: few
v_gene: TRBV25-1
j_gene: TRBJ1-4
CDR3aa: CASSARVDEKLFF
CDR3nt: TGTGCCAGCAGTGCCAGGGTCGATGAAAAACTGTTTTTT

d_gene: -
abundance: -
v_gene: TRBV7-8
j_gene: TRBJ2-3
CDR3aa: CASSFRSIDTQYF
CDR3nt: TGTGCCAGCAGCTTCCGGTCTATAGATACGCAGTATTTT